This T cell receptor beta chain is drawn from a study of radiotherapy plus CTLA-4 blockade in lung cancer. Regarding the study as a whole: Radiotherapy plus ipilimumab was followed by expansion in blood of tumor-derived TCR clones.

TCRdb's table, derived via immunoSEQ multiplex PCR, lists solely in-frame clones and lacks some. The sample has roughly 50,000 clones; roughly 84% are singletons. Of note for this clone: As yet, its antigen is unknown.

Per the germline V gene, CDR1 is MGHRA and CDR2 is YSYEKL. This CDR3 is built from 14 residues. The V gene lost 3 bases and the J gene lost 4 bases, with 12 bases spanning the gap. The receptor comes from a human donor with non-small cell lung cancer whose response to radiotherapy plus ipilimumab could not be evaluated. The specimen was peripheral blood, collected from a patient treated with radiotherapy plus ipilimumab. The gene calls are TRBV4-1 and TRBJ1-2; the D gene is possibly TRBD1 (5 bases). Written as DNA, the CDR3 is TGCGCCAGCAGCCAGCCGGGGGTCATCTATGGCTACACCTTC. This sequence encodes CASSQPGVIYGYTF.